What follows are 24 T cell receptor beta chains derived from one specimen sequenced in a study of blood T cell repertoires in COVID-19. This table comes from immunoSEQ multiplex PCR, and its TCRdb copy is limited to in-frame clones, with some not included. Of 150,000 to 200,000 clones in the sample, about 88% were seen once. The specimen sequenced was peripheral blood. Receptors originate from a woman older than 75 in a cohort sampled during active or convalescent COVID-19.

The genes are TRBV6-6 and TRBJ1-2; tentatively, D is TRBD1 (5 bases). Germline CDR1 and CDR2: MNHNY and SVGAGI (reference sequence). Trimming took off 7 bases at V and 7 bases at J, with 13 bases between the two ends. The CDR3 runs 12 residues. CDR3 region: CASTGGGFGYTF. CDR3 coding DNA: TGTGCCAGCACGGGGGGAGGATTTGGCTACACCTTC.

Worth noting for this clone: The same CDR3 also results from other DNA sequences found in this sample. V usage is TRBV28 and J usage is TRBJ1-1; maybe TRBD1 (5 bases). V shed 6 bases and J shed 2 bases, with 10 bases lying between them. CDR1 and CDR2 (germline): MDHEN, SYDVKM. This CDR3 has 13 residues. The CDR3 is CASSSTGNTEAFF. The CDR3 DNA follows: TGTGCCAGCAGCTCAACAGGTAACACTGAAGCTTTCTTT. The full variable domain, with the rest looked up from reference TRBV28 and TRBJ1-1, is DVKVTQSSRYLVKRTGEKVFLECVQDMDHENMFWYRQDPGLGLRLIYFSYDVKMKEKGDIPEGYSVSREKKERFSLILESASTNQTSMYLCASSSTGNTEAFFGQGTRLTVV.

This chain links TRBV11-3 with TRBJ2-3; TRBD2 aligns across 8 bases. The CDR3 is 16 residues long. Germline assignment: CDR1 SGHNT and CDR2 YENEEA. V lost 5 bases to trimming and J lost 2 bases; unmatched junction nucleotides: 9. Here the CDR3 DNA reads TGTGCCAGCAGCGCCCTTGGGCGGGGGGCCACAGATACGCAGTATTTT. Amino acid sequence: CASSALGRGATDTQYF.

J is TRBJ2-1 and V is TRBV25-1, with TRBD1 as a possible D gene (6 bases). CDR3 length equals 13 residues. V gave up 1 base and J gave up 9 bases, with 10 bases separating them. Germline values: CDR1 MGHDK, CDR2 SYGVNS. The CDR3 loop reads CASSEFQGPEQFF. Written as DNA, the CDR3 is TGTGCCAGCAGTGAATTCCAGGGGCCTGAGCAGTTCTTC.

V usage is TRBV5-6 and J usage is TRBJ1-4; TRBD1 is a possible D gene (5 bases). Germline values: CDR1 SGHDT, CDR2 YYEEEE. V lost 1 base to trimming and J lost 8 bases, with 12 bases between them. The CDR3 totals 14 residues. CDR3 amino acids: CASSLSQGLEKLFF. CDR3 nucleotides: TGTGCCAGCAGCTTGAGTCAGGGTTTAGAAAAACTGTTTTTT.

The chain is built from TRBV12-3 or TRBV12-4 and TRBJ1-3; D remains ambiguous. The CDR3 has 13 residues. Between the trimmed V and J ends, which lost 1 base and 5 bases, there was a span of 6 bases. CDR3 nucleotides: TGTGCCAGCAGTTTAGGGGAGAGAAACACCATATATTTT. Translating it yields CASSLGERNTIYF.

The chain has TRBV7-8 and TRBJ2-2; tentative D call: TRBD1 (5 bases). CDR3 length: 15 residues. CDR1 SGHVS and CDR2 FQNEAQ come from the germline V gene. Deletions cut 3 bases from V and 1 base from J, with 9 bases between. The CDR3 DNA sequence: TGTGCCAGCAGCTTCGGCAGGGTGAACACCGGGGAGCTGTTTTTT. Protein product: CASSFGRVNTGELFF.

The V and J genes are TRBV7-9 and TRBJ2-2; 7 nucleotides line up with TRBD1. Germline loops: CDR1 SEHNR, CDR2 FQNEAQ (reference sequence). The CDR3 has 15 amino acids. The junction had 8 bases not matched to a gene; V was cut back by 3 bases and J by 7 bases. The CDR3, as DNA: TGTGCCAGCAGCTTTTCAAGGGGGCGAAGCGGGGAGCTGTTTTTT. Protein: CASSFSRGRSGELFF.

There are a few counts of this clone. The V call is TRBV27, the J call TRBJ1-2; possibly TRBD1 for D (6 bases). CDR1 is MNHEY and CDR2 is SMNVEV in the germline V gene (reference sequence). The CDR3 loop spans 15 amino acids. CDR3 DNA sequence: TGTGTTTCGACTTCTGACAGGAACCACCTCGGGGGCTACACCTTC. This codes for CVSTSDRNHLGGYTF.

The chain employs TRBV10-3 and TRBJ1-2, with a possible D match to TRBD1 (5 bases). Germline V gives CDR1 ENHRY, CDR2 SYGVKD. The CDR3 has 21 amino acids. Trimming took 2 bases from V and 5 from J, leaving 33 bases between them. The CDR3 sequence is CAISEPIVPGVVGPIGYGYTF. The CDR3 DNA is TGTGCCATCAGTGAGCCAATCGTGCCGGGGGTCGTGGGGCCTATCGGGTATGGCTACACCTTC.

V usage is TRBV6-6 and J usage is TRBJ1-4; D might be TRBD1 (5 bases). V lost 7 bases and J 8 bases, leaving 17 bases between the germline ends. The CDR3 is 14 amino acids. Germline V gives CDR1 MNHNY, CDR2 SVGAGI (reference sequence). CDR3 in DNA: TGTGCCAGCAACAAGGGGATCCTCGGAGAAAAACTGTTTTTT. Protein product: CASNKGILGEKLFF.

The CDR3 nucleotides are TGCAGCGTCAGGGGGACAGAGTACAATGAGCAGTTCTTC. Its protein product is CSVRGTEYNEQFF. The rearrangement uses TRBV29-1 and TRBJ2-1, with 7 bases matching TRBD1. V gave up 6 bases and J gave up 4 bases; unmatched junction bases: 6. Germline V gene sequence: CDR1 SQVTM, CDR2 ANQGSEA. The CDR3 covers 13 residues.

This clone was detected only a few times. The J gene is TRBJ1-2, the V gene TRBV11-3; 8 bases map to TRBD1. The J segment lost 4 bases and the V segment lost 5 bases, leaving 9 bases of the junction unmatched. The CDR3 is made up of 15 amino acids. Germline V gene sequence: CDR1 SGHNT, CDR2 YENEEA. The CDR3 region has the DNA TGTGCCAGCAGCCCGTCGGGGGACAGGACCTATGGCTACACCTTC. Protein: CASSPSGDRTYGYTF.

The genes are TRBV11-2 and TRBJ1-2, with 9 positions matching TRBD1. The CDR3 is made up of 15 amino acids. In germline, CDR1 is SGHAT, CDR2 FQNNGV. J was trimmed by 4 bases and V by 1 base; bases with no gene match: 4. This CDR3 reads CASSLGPTGGYGYTF. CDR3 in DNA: TGTGCCAGCAGCTTAGGCCCGACAGGGGGCTATGGCTACACCTTC.

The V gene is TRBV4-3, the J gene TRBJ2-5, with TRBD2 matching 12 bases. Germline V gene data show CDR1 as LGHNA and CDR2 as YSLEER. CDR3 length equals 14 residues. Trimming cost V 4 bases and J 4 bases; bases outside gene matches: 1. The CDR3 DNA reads TGCGCCAGCAGCCCGGGACTAGCGGGAGAGACCCAGTACTTC. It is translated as CASSPGLAGETQYF.

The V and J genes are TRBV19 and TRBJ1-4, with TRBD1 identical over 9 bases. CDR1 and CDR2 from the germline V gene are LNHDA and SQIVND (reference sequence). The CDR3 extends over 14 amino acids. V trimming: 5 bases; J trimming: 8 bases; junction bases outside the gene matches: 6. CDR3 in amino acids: CASSVGQGGEKLFF. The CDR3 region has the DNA TGTGCCAGTAGTGTGGGACAGGGTGGCGAAAAACTGTTTTTT.

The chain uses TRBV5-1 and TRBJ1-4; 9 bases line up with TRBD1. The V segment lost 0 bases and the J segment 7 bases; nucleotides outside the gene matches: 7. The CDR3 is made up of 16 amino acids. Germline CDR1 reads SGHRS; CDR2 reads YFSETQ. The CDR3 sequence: CASSLAAQGAGEKLFF. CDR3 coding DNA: TGCGCCAGCAGCTTGGCCGCACAGGGGGCAGGTGAAAAACTGTTTTTT.

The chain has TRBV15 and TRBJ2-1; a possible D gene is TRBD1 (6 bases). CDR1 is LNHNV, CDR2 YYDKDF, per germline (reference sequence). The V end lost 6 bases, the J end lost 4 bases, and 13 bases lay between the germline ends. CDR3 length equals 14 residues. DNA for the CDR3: TGTGCCACCAGGAGGGACAAGTCATACAATGAGCAGTTCTTC. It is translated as CATRRDKSYNEQFF.

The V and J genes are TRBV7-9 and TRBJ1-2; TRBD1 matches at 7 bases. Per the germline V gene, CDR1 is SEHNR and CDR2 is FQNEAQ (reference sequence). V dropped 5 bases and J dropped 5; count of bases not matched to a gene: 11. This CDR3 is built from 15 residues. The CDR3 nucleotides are TGTGCCAGCAGCAGCAGATTAGGGGGCGGATATGGCTACACCTTC. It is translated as CASSSRLGGGYGYTF.

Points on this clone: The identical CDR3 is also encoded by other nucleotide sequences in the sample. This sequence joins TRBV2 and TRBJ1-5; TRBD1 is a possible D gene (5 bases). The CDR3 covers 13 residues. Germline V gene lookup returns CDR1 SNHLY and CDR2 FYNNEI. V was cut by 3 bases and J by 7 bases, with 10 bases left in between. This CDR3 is CASSDRVNQPQHF. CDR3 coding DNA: TGTGCCAGCAGTGACAGGGTAAACCAGCCCCAGCATTTT.

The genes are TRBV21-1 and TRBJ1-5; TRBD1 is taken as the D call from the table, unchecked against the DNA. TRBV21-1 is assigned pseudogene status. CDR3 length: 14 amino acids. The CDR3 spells CASSKAAGYQPQHF. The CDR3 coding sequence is TGTGCCAGCAGCAAAGCTGCAGGGTATCAGCCCCAGCATTTT.

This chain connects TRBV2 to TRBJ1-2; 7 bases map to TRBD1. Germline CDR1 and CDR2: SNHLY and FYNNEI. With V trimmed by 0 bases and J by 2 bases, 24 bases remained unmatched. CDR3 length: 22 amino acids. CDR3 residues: CASSEALLFLFLEDRSNYGYTF. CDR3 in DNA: TGTGCCAGCAGTGAAGCGCTTCTATTCTTGTTCCTAGAGGACAGGTCAAACTATGGCTACACCTTC.

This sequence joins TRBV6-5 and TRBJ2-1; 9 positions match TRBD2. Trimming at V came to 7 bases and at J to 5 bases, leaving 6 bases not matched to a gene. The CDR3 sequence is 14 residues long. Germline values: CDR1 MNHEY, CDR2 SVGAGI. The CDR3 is CASTELAGHNEQFF. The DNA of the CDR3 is TGTGCCAGCACCGAACTAGCGGGTCACAATGAGCAGTTCTTC.

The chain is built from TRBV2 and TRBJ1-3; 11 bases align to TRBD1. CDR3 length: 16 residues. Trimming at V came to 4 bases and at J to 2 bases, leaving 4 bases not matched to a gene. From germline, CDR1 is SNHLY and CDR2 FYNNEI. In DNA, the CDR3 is TGTGCCAGCAGTGTAGGACAGGGGGCTGCTGGAAACACCATATATTTT. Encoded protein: CASSVGQGAAGNTIYF.